This T cell receptor beta chain was sequenced for a study of blood T cells in healthy people across ages. Findings of the study overall: TCR beta diversity tracked closely with naive T cell percentage. Comparison with aged donors showed that long-lived donors had more naive CD4+ cells and higher diversity. Across the age range, TCR beta diversity per million T cells fell in a roughly linear way.

A remark on this clonotype: What it recognizes is unknown.

The CDR3 has 15 residues. Germline values: CDR1 MNHEY, CDR2 SVGAGI. Trimming at V came to 4 bases and at J to 5 bases, leaving 9 bases not matched to a gene. A second PCR of roughly 7 to 11 cycles used a sample-barcoded 5' primer and a J-beta primer mix. Every sample gave at least 2.5 million paired-end reads containing CDR3. Via MiXCR, TCRdb re-called the 5' RACE reads, giving one row per CDR3 protein. The sample carries approximately 360,000 distinct CDR3 sequences, roughly half recorded once. The sample consisted of blood. The chain links TRBV6-5 to TRBJ2-5; 8 nucleotides align to TRBD1. This TCR came from a man aged 55-75 years in good health. The CDR3 DNA reads TGTGCCAGCAGTTTACAGGGGGGTGAACGGGAGACCCAGTACTTC. As protein: CASSLQGGERETQYF.